This T cell receptor beta chain emerged from a study of CD8 T cells in ankylosing spondylitis. Study outcomes and limitations: Previously reported in reactive arthritis synovial fluid and blood were some of the motif variants. Fewer than ten highly homologous variants made up a TCR beta motif that seemed to typify ankylosing spondylitis blood. Clones that were linked to disease were CD8+ and were relatively rare in peripheral blood.

In regard to this clonotype: Its antigen is not identified.

Libraries for TCR beta were made by quantitative 5'-RACE with molecular barcodes. TCRdb used MiXCR to reprocess the 5' RACE reads, holding one entry per CDR3 protein. The sample contains nearly 350,000 distinct CDR3 sequences, 14% to 15% of which appear only once. In germline, CDR1 is SGHKS, CDR2 YYEKEE (reference sequence). This CDR3 comprises 16 residues. V dropped 2 bases and J dropped 3 bases, with 18 bases sitting between them. The TCR sequence derives from a male donor with ankylosing spondylitis or in good health (not recorded which). The sample was blood, either unsorted or a sorted T cell fraction (not recorded which). The V gene is TRBV5-5, the J gene TRBJ2-7, with D possibly TRBD2 on 7 matching bases. In DNA, the CDR3 is TGTGCCAGCAGCTTAACCGGGGGCCTAGCGGTCTACGAGCAGTACTTC. This codes for CASSLTGGLAVYEQYF.